Listed below are T cell receptor beta chains from one sample, sequenced in a study of T cells after yellow fever vaccination. TCRdb re-called the 5' RACE reads through MiXCR, storing one row per CDR3 protein. The table includes some 200,000 distinct CDR3 sequences, about 3% detected once. The source material was CD4+ T cells sorted from PBMCs, sampled 10 days after the yellow fever booster vaccination. These receptors were taken from a man between 18 and 29 years old who received the YFV17D yellow fever vaccine. The CDR3 runs from the conserved cysteine through the conserved F or W. The order of the fields is V gene, J gene, clone size, D gene, CDR3 protein, CDR3 DNA. A D gene is named only where the DNA matches it firmly. Some rows have no size entry. The others give once, few or many, or a class for an expanded clone.

TRBV12-3/TRBV12-4,TRBJ1-2,NA,NA,CASSRREVYGYTF,TGTGCCAGCAGCCGCAGAGAAGTGTATGGCTACACCTTC
TRBV5-1,TRBJ2-1,many,TRBD2,CASGGVETTYNEQFF,TGCGCCAGCGGGGGGGTGGAAACCACCTACAATGAGCAGTTCTTC
TRBV7-8,TRBJ1-3,NA,NA,CASSLALYGNTIYF,TGTGCCAGCAGCTTAGCCCTATACGGAAACACCATATATTTT
TRBV5-1,TRBJ2-7,many,NA,CASSLETPGAGLFPSSYEQYF,TGCGCCAGCAGCCTGGAGACACCGGGGGCCGGGCTTTTCCCCAGCTCCTACGAGCAGTACTTC
TRBV30,TRBJ1-4,many,NA,CAWGGPPSIEKLFF,TGTGCCTGGGGGGGACCCCCCTCTATCGAAAAACTGTTTTTT
TRBV4-2,TRBJ1-3,many,NA,CASSQSTRHREGNTIYF,TGTGCCAGCAGCCAGTCAACGAGGCACAGGGAAGGAAACACCATATATTTT
TRBV3-1,TRBJ1-1,many,TRBD1,CASSHTGTGGTEAFF,TGTGCCAGCAGCCACACCGGGACAGGGGGCACTGAAGCTTTCTTT
TRBV3-1,TRBJ2-7,NA,NA,CASSLTNWRGQQYF,TGTGCCAGCAGCCTGACTAATTGGCGGGGCCAGCAGTACTTC
TRBV29-1,TRBJ1-5,many,TRBD1,CSVTGTGVDQPQHF,TGCAGCGTTACCGGGACAGGGGTCGATCAGCCCCAGCATTTT
TRBV9,TRBJ1-5,NA,NA,CASSADLGGGQPQHF,TGTGCCAGCAGCGCGGACCTGGGGGGCGGTCAGCCCCAGCATTTT
TRBV6-6,TRBJ2-7,few,NA,CASSLRTVTYEQYF,TGTGCCAGCAGTCTCAGAACAGTTACCTACGAGCAGTACTTC
TRBV18,TRBJ2-1,NA,TRBD1,CASSWTGENEQFF,TGTGCCAGCTCCTGGACAGGGGAAAATGAGCAGTTCTTC
TRBV5-1,TRBJ2-2,many,NA,CASSTMPKTGELFF,TGCGCCAGCAGCACTATGCCAAAGACCGGGGAGCTGTTTTTT
TRBV6-1,TRBJ2-7,few,TRBD1,CASMDTGQGSEQYF,TGTGCCAGCATGGATACGGGACAGGGGTCCGAGCAGTACTTC
TRBV18,TRBJ2-3,few,TRBD2,CASSPQAGGPDTQYF,TGTGCCAGCTCACCTCAGGCGGGGGGGCCGGATACGCAGTATTTT
TRBV28,TRBJ2-1,few,TRBD1,CASRTGDRVYNEQFF,TGTGCCAGCAGGACCGGGGACAGAGTGTACAATGAGCAGTTCTTC
TRBV5-1,TRBJ1-2,few,NA,CASSLDNLNYGYTF,TGCGCCAGCAGCTTGGACAACCTTAACTATGGCTACACCTTC
TRBV4-3,TRBJ2-6,many,NA,CASSQEFGSGANVLTF,TGCGCCAGCAGCCAAGAGTTTGGCTCTGGGGCCAACGTCCTGACTTTC
TRBV27,TRBJ1-4,few,NA,CASRSRATNEKLFF,TGTGCCAGCAGATCCAGGGCAACTAATGAAAAACTGTTTTTT
TRBV27,TRBJ2-3,many,NA,CASSSWIDGVRQYF,TGTGCCAGCAGTTCCTGGATCGACGGGGTCCGGCAGTATTTT
TRBV29-1,TRBJ1-4,NA,NA,CSGATNEKLFF,TGCAGCGGCGCAACTAATGAAAAACTGTTTTTT
TRBV28,TRBJ2-4,few,NA,CASTRGLGGKNIQYF,TGTGCCAGCACGCGGGGACTTGGAGGCAAAAACATTCAGTACTTC
TRBV11-3,TRBJ2-1,NA,NA,CASSSPDHEQFF,TGTGCCAGCAGCTCCCCAGACCATGAGCAGTTCTTC
TRBV19,TRBJ2-3,many,TRBD2,CASSASGGADTQYF,TGTGCCAGTAGTGCCAGCGGGGGGGCAGATACGCAGTATTTT
TRBV11-2,TRBJ2-5,NA,NA,CASSLSAKETQYF,TGTGCCAGCAGCTTAAGCGCGAAAGAGACCCAGTACTTC
TRBV5-4,TRBJ2-1,few,NA,CASSRLSSQYNEQFF,TGTGCCAGCAGTCGCTTGAGTTCACAGTACAATGAGCAGTTCTTC
TRBV4-2,TRBJ2-1,few,TRBD2,CASSQPPGGLVSEQFF,TGTGCCAGCAGCCAACCTCCGGGGGGGCTAGTAAGTGAGCAGTTCTTC
TRBV2,TRBJ2-6,NA,NA,CASSVTPGANVLTF,TGTGCCAGCAGTGTGACACCCGGGGCCAACGTCCTGACTTTC
TRBV20-1,TRBJ2-4,few,NA,CSARSPGEAKNIQYF,TGCAGTGCTAGGAGCCCAGGTGAAGCCAAAAACATTCAGTACTTC
TRBV10-3,TRBJ2-3,many,TRBD1,CAISGGQGGDTQYF,TGTGCCATCAGCGGCGGACAGGGCGGGGATACGCAGTATTTT
TRBV29-1,TRBJ2-5,NA,NA,CSGGGSVQETQYF,TGCAGCGGAGGTGGGTCGGTACAAGAGACCCAGTACTTC
TRBV6-2/TRBV6-3,TRBJ1-2,few,NA,CASAPWGYGNYGYTF,TGTGCCAGCGCCCCGTGGGGATACGGTAACTATGGCTACACCTTC
TRBV6-2/TRBV6-3,TRBJ2-3,many,TRBD2,CASRGLGSGTDTQYF,TGTGCCAGCAGAGGACTAGGATCGGGGACAGATACGCAGTATTTT
TRBV29-1,TRBJ2-3,many,NA,CSVDEGTDTQYF,TGCAGCGTTGACGAGGGGACAGATACGCAGTATTTT
TRBV20-1,TRBJ2-1,few,TRBD1,CSADSRTGVGNEQFF,TGCAGTGCCGACTCGAGGACAGGGGTTGGCAATGAGCAGTTCTTC
TRBV7-3,TRBJ1-2,many,TRBD1,CASSTGGTNYGYTF,TGTGCCAGCAGTACAGGGGGGACTAACTATGGCTACACCTTC
TRBV12-3/TRBV12-4,TRBJ2-7,many,NA,CASNFKGSSYEQYF,TGTGCCAGCAATTTTAAGGGGAGCTCCTACGAGCAGTACTTC
TRBV7-3,TRBJ2-2,many,NA,CASSSDPNTGELFF,TGTGCCAGCAGCTCTGATCCTAACACCGGGGAGCTGTTTTTT
TRBV12-3/TRBV12-4,TRBJ1-5,NA,NA,CASSPSSGGNQPQHF,TGTGCCAGCAGCCCCTCTTCCGGGGGCAATCAGCCCCAGCATTTT
TRBV5-1,TRBJ1-3,many,NA,CASSLDAGPSSGNTIYF,TGCGCCAGCAGCTTGGATGCAGGGCCCAGCTCTGGAAACACCATATATTTT
TRBV18,TRBJ2-3,many,TRBD1,CASSPRQGVTDTQYF,TGTGCCAGCTCACCCCGACAGGGGGTCACAGATACGCAGTATTTT
TRBV12-3/TRBV12-4,TRBJ2-2,few,NA,CASSQRLQNTGELFF,TGTGCCAGCAGTCAAAGGTTACAGAACACCGGGGAGCTGTTTTTT
TRBV28,TRBJ1-5,many,NA,CASSFAFQPQHF,TGTGCCAGCAGTTTCGCGTTTCAGCCCCAGCATTTT
TRBV7-3,TRBJ2-6,many,NA,CASSLRVQGSSGANVLTF,TGTGCCAGCAGCCTAAGGGTGCAGGGAAGCTCTGGGGCCAACGTCCTGACTTTC
TRBV7-2,TRBJ2-3,many,NA,CASSEWASLSTDTQYF,TGTGCCAGCAGCGAGTGGGCTAGCCTTTCGACAGATACGCAGTATTTT
TRBV7-8,TRBJ2-1,NA,NA,CASSLGRVGGFYNEQFF,TGTGCCAGCAGCTTGGGGCGAGTGGGGGGATTTTACAATGAGCAGTTCTTC
TRBV5-5,TRBJ1-2,many,NA,CASSQGPEVDYGYTF,TGTGCCAGCAGCCAAGGGCCGGAGGTAGACTATGGCTACACCTTC
TRBV6-2/TRBV6-3,TRBJ1-5,many,TRBD1,CASSLWDRVNQPQHF,TGTGCCAGCAGCCTCTGGGACAGGGTCAATCAGCCCCAGCATTTT
TRBV10-3,TRBJ2-2,many,TRBD1,CAIRPQGAGQGRTGELFF,TGTGCCATCAGACCTCAGGGGGCCGGACAGGGAAGAACCGGGGAGCTGTTTTTT
TRBV10-3,TRBJ1-4,many,TRBD1,CAISESTGRSNEKLFF,TGTGCCATCAGTGAGTCGACAGGGCGAAGCAATGAAAAACTGTTTTTT
TRBV13,TRBJ1-1,NA,NA,CASSPQYNTEAFF,TGTGCCAGCAGCCCCCAATATAACACTGAAGCTTTCTTT
TRBV12-3/TRBV12-4,TRBJ2-1,many,TRBD1,CASRTDRGRREQFF,TGTGCCAGCAGAACGGACAGGGGTAGGCGTGAGCAGTTCTTC
TRBV10-3,TRBJ2-3,many,NA,CAISESAPDTQYF,TGTGCCATCAGTGAGTCGGCCCCAGATACGCAGTATTTT
TRBV5-1,TRBJ1-4,NA,NA,CASSLGRINEKLFF,TGCGCCAGCAGCTTGGGACGGATTAATGAAAAACTGTTTTTT
TRBV28,TRBJ2-1,NA,NA,CASRPGLVGEQFF,TGTGCCAGCAGGCCAGGGCTAGTGGGTGAGCAGTTCTTC
TRBV12-3/TRBV12-4,TRBJ1-4,NA,NA,CASSHPPQDEKLFF,TGTGCCAGCAGTCACCCGCCTCAAGATGAAAAACTGTTTTTT